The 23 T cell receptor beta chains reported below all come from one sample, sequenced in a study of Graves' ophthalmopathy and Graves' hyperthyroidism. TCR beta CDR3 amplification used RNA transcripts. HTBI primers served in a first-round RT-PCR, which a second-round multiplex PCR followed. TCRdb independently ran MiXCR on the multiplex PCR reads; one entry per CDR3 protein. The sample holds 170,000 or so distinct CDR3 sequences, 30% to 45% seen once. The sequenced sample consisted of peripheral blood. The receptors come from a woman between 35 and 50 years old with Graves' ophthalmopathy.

This chain's CDR3 is CASSLNPRVNQPQHF. CDR3 DNA sequence: TGTGCCAGCAGTTTGAATCCCAGGGTGAATCAGCCCCAGCATTTT. The chain combines TRBV12-3 or TRBV12-4 with TRBJ1-5; D is perhaps TRBD1 (5 bases). This CDR3 spans 15 amino acids. V was pared by 3 bases and J by 4 bases, with 13 bases between.

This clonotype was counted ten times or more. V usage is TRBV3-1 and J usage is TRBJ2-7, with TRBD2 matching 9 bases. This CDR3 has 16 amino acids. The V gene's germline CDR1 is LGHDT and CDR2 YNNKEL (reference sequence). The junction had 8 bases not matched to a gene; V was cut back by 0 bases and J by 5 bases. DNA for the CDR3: TGTGCCAGCAGCCAAGATTGGAGCGGGGGGAAAAACGAGCAGTACTTC. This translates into CASSQDWSGGKNEQYF.

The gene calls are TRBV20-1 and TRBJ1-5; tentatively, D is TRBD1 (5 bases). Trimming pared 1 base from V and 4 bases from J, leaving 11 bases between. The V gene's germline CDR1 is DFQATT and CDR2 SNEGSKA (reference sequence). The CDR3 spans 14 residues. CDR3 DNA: TGCAGTGCTAGAGTGGCGGAGGGGAATCAGCCCCAGCATTTT. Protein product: CSARVAEGNQPQHF.

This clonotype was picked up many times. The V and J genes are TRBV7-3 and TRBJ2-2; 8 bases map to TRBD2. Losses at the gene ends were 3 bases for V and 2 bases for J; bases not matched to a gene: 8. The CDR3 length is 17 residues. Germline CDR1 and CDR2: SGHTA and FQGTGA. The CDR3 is CASSLGPSGSNTGELFF. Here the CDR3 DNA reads TGTGCCAGCAGCTTGGGTCCTAGCGGGTCAAACACCGGGGAGCTGTTTTTT.

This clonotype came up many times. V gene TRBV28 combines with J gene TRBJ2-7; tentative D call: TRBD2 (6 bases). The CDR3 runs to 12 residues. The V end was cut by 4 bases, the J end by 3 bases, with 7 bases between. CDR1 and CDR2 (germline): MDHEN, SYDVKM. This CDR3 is CASSWGDYEQYF. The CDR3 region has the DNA TGTGCCAGCAGTTGGGGGGACTACGAGCAGTACTTC.

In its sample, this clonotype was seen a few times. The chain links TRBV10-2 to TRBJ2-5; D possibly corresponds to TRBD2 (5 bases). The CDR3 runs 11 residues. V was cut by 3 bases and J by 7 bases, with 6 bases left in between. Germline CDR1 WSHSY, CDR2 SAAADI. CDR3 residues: CASSDRGTQYF. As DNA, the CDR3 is TGCGCCAGCAGTGATCGGGGGACCCAGTACTTC.

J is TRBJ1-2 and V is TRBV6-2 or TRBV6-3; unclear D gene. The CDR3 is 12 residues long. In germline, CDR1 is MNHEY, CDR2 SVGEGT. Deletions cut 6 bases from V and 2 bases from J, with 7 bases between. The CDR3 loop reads CASRPSNYGYTF. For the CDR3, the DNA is TGTGCCAGCAGGCCATCCAACTATGGCTACACCTTC.

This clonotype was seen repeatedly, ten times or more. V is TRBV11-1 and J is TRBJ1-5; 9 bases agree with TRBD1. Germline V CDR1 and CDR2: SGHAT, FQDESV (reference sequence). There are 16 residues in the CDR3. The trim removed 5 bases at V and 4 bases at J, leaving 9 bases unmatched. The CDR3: CASSPGTGSRNQPQHF. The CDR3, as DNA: TGTGCCAGCAGCCCCGGGACAGGGTCACGAAATCAGCCCCAGCATTTT.

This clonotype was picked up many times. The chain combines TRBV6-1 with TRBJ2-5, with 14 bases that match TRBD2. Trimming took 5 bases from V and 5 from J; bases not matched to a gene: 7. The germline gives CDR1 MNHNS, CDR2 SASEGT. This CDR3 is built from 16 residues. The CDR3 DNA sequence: TGTGCCAGCAGTAAGGGACTAGCGGGAGCTTGGGAGACCCAGTACTTC. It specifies CASSKGLAGAWETQYF.

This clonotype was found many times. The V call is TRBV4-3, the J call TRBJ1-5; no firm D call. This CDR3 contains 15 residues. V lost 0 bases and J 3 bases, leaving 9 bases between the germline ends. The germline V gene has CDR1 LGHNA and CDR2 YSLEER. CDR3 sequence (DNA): TGCGCCAGCAGCCAAGATTCCTCTTACAATCAGCCCCAGCATTTT. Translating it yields CASSQDSSYNQPQHF.

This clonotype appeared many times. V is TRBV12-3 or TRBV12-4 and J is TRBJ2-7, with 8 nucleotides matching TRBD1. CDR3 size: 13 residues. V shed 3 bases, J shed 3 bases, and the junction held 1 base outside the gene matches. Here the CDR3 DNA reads TGTGCCAGCAGTTTTACAGGGGGCTACGAGCAGTACTTC. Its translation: CASSFTGGYEQYF.

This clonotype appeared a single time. For the CDR3, the DNA is TGTGCCATCAAAGACAGGAACCAAGAGACCCAGTACTTC. This translates into CAIKDRNQETQYF. The chain recombines TRBV10-3 with TRBJ2-5, with a weak D call TRBD1 (6 bases). Trimming shortened V by 7 bases and J by 0 bases, and 9 bases separated the two germline ends. Germline V lookup: CDR1 ENHRY, CDR2 SYGVKD. The CDR3 is made up of 13 amino acids.

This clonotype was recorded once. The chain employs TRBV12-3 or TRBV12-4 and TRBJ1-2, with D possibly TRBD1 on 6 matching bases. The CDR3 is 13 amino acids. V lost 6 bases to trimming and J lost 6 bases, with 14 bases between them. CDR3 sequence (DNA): TGTGCCAGCAGCATGACAGGATGGGATGGCTACACCTTC. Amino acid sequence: CASSMTGWDGYTF.

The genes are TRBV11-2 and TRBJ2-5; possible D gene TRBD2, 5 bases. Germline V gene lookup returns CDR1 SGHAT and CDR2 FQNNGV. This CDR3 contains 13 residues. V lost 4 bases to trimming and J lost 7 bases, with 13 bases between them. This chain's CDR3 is CASSYRGSGTQYF. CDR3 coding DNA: TGTGCCAGCAGCTACAGAGGGTCGGGGACCCAGTACTTC.

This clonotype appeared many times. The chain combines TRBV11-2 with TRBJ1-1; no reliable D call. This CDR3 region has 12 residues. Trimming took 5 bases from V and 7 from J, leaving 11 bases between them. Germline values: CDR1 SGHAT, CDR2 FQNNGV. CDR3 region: CASSRVIDEAFF. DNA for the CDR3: TGTGCCAGCAGCCGGGTTATTGATGAAGCTTTCTTT.

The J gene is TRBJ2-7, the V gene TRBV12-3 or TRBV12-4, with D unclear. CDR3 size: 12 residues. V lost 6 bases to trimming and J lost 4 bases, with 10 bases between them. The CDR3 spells CASSEMTYEQYF. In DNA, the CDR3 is TGTGCCAGCAGCGAAATGACGTACGAGCAGTACTTC.

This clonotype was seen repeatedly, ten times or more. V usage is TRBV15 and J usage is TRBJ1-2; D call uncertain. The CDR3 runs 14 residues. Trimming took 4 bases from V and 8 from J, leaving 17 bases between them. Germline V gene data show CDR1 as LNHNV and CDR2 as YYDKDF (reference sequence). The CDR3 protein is CATSNRGRPEGYTF. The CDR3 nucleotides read TGTGCCACCAGCAACCGAGGACGGCCTGAGGGCTACACCTTC.

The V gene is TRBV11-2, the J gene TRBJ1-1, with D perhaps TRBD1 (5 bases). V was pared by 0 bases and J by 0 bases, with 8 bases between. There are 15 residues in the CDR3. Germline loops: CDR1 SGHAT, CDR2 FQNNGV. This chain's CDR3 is CASSLDGDLNTEAFF. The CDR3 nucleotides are TGTGCCAGCAGCTTAGACGGGGACTTGAACACTGAAGCTTTCTTT.

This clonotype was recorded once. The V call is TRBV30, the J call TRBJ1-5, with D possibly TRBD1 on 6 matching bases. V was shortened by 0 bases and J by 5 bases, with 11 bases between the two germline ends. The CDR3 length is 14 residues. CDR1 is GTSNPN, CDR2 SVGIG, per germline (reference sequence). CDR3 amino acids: CAWSVGRGDQPQHF. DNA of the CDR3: TGTGCCTGGAGTGTAGGCAGGGGAGATCAGCCCCAGCATTTT.

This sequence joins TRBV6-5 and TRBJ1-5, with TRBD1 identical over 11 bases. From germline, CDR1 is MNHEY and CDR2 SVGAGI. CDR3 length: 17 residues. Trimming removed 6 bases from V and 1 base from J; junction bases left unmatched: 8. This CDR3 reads CASRYPGQGESNQPQHF. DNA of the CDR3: TGTGCCAGCAGGTACCCGGGACAGGGGGAAAGCAATCAGCCCCAGCATTTT.

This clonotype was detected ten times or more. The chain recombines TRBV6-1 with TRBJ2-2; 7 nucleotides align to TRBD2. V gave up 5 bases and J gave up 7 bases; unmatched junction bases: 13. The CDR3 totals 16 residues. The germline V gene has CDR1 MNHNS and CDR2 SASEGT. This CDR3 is CASSRPPLAGVGELFF. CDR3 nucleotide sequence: TGTGCCAGCAGTCGACCACCTCTGGCGGGAGTCGGGGAGCTGTTTTTT.

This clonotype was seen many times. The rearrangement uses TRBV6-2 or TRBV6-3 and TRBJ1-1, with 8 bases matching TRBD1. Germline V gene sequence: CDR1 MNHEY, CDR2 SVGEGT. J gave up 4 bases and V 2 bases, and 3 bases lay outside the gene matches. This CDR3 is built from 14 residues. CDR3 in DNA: TGTGCCAGCAGTTACGGACAGGGAAGCACTGAAGCTTTCTTT. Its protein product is CASSYGQGSTEAFF.

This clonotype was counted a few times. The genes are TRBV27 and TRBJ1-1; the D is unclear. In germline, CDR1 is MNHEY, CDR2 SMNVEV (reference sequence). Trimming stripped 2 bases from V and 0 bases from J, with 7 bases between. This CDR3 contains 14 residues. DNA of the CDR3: TGTGCCAGCAGTTTAGGTAGGGTGAACACTGAAGCTTTCTTT. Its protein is CASSLGRVNTEAFF.